Included here is one T cell receptor (beta chain) sequence, with context. This entry comes from a study of OX40 agonist ivuxolimab in advanced cancers. On the study more broadly: Partial responses were achieved by three patients: one hepatocellular carcinoma, two cutaneous melanoma.

TCRdb keeps only in-frame clones here, not all; method: immunoSEQ multiplex PCR. Of 70,000 to 75,000 clones in the sample, about 94% were seen once. The clonotype originates from an adult with an advanced solid tumor such as melanoma, head and neck, liver or kidney cancer. This sample comprised CD4+ or CD8+ T cells sorted from blood, obtained in a trial of the OX40 agonist ivuxolimab.

CDR3 amino acids: CASSLQGQGGYTF. The CDR3 DNA reads as TGTGCCAGCAGCCTACAGGGACAGGGAGGCTACACCTTC. The V call is TRBV7-8, the J call TRBJ1-2; 9 positions agree with TRBD1. The J segment lost 8 bases and the V segment lost 5 bases, leaving 6 bases of the junction unmatched. Germline assignment: CDR1 SGHVS and CDR2 FQNEAQ. There are 13 residues in the CDR3.